This T cell receptor beta chain is drawn from a study of blood T cell repertoires in COVID-19. About the study: Samples came from the United States, Italy and Spain, spanning acute and convalescent COVID-19. T cells, B-cell-depleted T cells, or PBMCs provided the cDNA or gDNA that served as material.

The germline V gene has CDR1 MNHEY and CDR2 SVGAGI. With 2 bases removed from V and 4 bases from J, the gap between germline ends came to 8 bases. There are 13 residues in the CDR3. As processed by the authors: From reference gene primer amplification, estimates of nucleated cell counts were derived. The method was immunoSEQ multiplex PCR; TCRdb's version includes in-frame clones alone and lacks a portion of them. That table is the source of V, J and clone size, and D and trimming were worked out from the DNA. The table shows some 370,000 clones, with roughly 90% occurring only once. Note on this clone: The same CDR3 can be traced to other DNA sequences in this sample.

Sequencing was done on a sample of peripheral blood. This receptor was identified in a man aged 35-49 years with acute or convalescent COVID-19. The genes are TRBV6-5 and TRBJ1-2; TRBD1 might be the D (6 bases). The CDR3 sequence is CASSYGGPYGYTF. The CDR3 DNA reads TGTGCCAGCAGTTACGGGGGCCCCTATGGCTACACCTTC.